The entry below gives a single T cell receptor (beta chain) sequence along with its context. PCR was performed using 60 Vbeta and 13 Jbeta primers. Measured with immunoSEQ multiplex PCR; TCRdb has only the in-frame clones, and not every one. The sample yields some 150,000 clones, approximately 80% seen once. From germline, CDR1 is MDHEN and CDR2 SYDVKM. V was trimmed by 3 bases and J by 4 bases, leaving 10 bases between them. CDR3 size: 14 residues. This sample was taken from a study of cytomegalovirus exposure and HLA in healthy donors. Sequencing was performed on PBMCs. The sequence came from a man aged 30 to 39 in good health and CMV-seropositive. V and J are TRBV28 and TRBJ1-5, with D possibly being TRBD1 (5 bases). The CDR3 here is CASSFIQVNQPQHF. The CDR3 DNA reads TGTGCCAGCAGTTTTATACAGGTAAATCAGCCCCAGCATTTT.